This paragraph reports one T cell receptor (beta chain). The antigen remains undetermined. The data were obtained in a study of cytomegalovirus exposure and HLA in healthy donors. Findings and limits, study-wide: TCR beta V segments were, for the most part, productive about 90% or about 30% of the time in an earlier analysis. Whilst most TCR sequences proved rare, a subset of public TCRs occurred across many donors.

PCR used 60 Vbeta primers and 13 Jbeta primers. TCRdb's table, derived via immunoSEQ multiplex PCR, lists solely in-frame clones and lacks some. The repertoire has 150,000 to 170,000 clones, about 68% of them found once; the top ten carry over 1.2%. Material: PBMCs. The source of this sequence is a man aged 18 to 29 in good health and CMV-seronegative.

The CDR3: CASSMPGGGASEAFF. CDR3 DNA sequence: TGCGCCAGCAGCATGCCCGGCGGGGGAGCGAGTGAAGCTTTCTTT. The V gene is TRBV5-1, the J gene TRBJ1-1, with TRBD1 as a possible D gene (5 bases). The CDR3 is made up of 15 amino acids. The V end lost 4 bases, the J end lost 7 bases, and 20 bases lay between the germline ends. Germline V gene lookup returns CDR1 SGHRS and CDR2 YFSETQ.